The present T cell receptor beta chain was sequenced within a study of T cells in women clearing cervical HPV infection. Study context: HLA type could not be excluded as a confounder. Study outcomes and limitations: TRBV6-7 relative abundance averaged roughly 0.1% in cases and 0.15% to 0.2% in controls. Effector/memory and HPV-specific T cells were not isolated, and association timing is unknown.

Points on this clone: Its target is not known. Sequencing ends 3 residues short of the CDR3 end; the germline J gene provides the rest.

immunoSEQ multiplex PCR used an average of around 1,100 ng genomic DNA. The protocol was immunoSEQ multiplex PCR, while the TCRdb copy is restricted to in-frame clones and leaves out a portion. The sample table sets out about 35,000 clones. The CDR3 contains 14 residues. Germline-derived CDR1 and CDR2 are SNHLY and FYNNEI. V was pared by 2 bases and J by 5 bases, with 12 bases between. The sequence was obtained from a woman between 18 and 70 years old with a cervical HPV16 infection that either progressed to CIN3+ or cleared (not recorded which). The sample taken for sequencing was blood buffy coat. V and J are TRBV2 and TRBJ1-1; possible D gene TRBD1, 6 bases. Incomplete CDR3 DNA: TGTGCCAGCAGTGAAATCGCAGGGGAGACTGAA. Translated: CASSEIAGETE. The CDR3 in full is CASSEIAGETEAFF. Looking up the rest from reference TRBV2 and TRBJ1-1 gives the full variable domain: EPEVTQTPSHQVTQMGQEVILRCVPISNHLYFYWYRQILGQKVEFLVSFYNNEISEKSEIFDDQFSVERPDGSNFTLKIRSTKLEDSAMYFCASSEIAGETEAFFGQGTRLTVV.